Shown below are 26 T cell receptor beta chains from a single sample sequenced in a study of lymphopenia after photon versus proton radiotherapy (dated by TCRdb to about 2019). Libraries were prepared through the immunoSEQ multiplex PCR assay. The table was pulled from immuneACCESS by TCRdb, which kept in-frame rearrangements only. Such tables lose some clones; where checked, under half of the loss comes from unresolved V genes, and the rest has no known cause. This sample gives 22,000 or so clones in total; almost 85% of them show up just once. In total, the top ten clones hold over 2.5% of the sample. The starting material was peripheral blood, obtained from a patient treated with photon-based radiotherapy. These receptors all stem from a woman aged 45-65 years with pancreatic cancer.

A note on this clone: At one end the junction does not follow the germline gene, possibly because of a read error. The rearrangement joins TRBV5-1 to TRBJ2-7; 11 nucleotides line up with TRBD1. The CDR3 is 16 amino acids. Germline V gene lookup returns CDR1 SGHRS and CDR2 YFSETQ. CDR3 sequence (DNA): TGCGCCAGCAGCTCGGGACAGGGGGTCGACCCCTACGTGCAGTACTTC. This translates into CASSSGQGVDPYVQYF.

There are a few counts of this clone. The rearrangement links TRBV19 to TRBJ2-1; D uncertain. The germline V and J ends were trimmed by 6 bases and 0 bases, with 12 bases remaining between them. CDR1 and CDR2 (germline): LNHDA, SQIVND (reference sequence). There are 15 residues in the CDR3. The CDR3, as DNA: TGTGCCAGTAGCACGACTTTCAACTCCTACAATGAGCAGTTCTTC. Its translation is CASSTTFNSYNEQFF.

CDR3 loop: CASSRRDNEQFF. In DNA form, the CDR3 reads TGTGCCAGCAGCAGAAGGGACAATGAGCAGTTCTTC. The chain links TRBV9 to TRBJ2-1; D gene unclear. V lost 4 bases and J 5 bases, leaving 7 bases between the germline ends. Looked up from germline, CDR1 is SGDLS and CDR2 is YYNGEE. The CDR3 spans 12 residues.

Only a few counts were recorded for this clone. The chain is built from TRBV27 and TRBJ2-7, with 7 bases identical to TRBD1. J gave up 2 bases and V 7 bases, and 8 bases lay outside the gene matches. Germline V CDR1 and CDR2: MNHEY, SMNVEV (reference sequence). The CDR3 has 14 amino acids. Here the CDR3 reads CASTPVQGAYEQYF. The CDR3, as DNA: TGTGCCAGCACCCCTGTGCAGGGGGCCTACGAGCAGTACTTC.

This clone turned up a few times. This rearrangement joins TRBV6-5 to TRBJ1-2; D is possibly TRBD1 (5 bases). V shed 10 bases and J shed 4 bases, with 10 bases lying between them. Germline V lookup: CDR1 MNHEY, CDR2 SVGAGI. This CDR3 has 11 amino acids. For the CDR3, the DNA is TGTGCCACGATGAGGGGCTATGGCTACACCTTC. Its translation: CATMRGYGYTF.

This chain links TRBV28 with TRBJ2-7; D may be TRBD1 or TRBD2 (6 bases each). The CDR3 has 15 residues. The V end was cut by 5 bases, the J end by 2 bases, with 16 bases between. CDR1 is MDHEN and CDR2 is SYDVKM in the germline V gene. CDR3 loop: CASSPRVGGPYEQYF. In DNA form, the CDR3 reads TGTGCCAGCAGTCCCCGGGTAGGGGGGCCCTACGAGCAGTACTTC.

The chain is built from TRBV6-6 and TRBJ1-3; TRBD1 matches 7 bases. This CDR3 contains 15 residues. After removal of 5 bases from V and 0 bases from J, the junction contained 4 bases not matched to a gene. CDR1 and CDR2 (germline): MNHNY, SVGAGI (reference sequence). In nucleotides, the CDR3 is TGTGCCAGCAGTGGACAGGTTACCTCTGGAAACACCATATATTTT. Protein: CASSGQVTSGNTIYF.

The chain is built from TRBV7-2 and TRBJ2-5, with 11 bases fitting TRBD2. From germline, CDR1 is SGHTA and CDR2 FQGNSA. With 3 bases clipped from V and 5 bases from J, the junction kept 8 bases outside the gene matches. The CDR3 totals 16 residues. CDR3 sequence (DNA): TGTGCCAGCAGCTTTAGCGGGAGGGCCATAGGGGAGACCCAGTACTTC. Protein sequence: CASSFSGRAIGETQYF. The full variable domain, its missing parts supplied by reference TRBV7-2 and TRBJ2-5, is GAGVSQSPSNKVTEKGKDVELRCDPISGHTALYWYRQSLGQGLEFLIYFQGNSAPDKSGLPSDRFSAERTGGSVSTLTIQRTQQEDSAVYLCASSFSGRAIGETQYFGPGTRLLVL.

This chain joins TRBV7-9 and TRBJ2-5; D remains ambiguous. Per germline, CDR1 SEHNR and CDR2 FQNEAQ (reference sequence). The CDR3 is made up of 13 amino acids. Trimming shortened V by 5 bases and J by 6 bases, and 13 bases separated the two germline ends. The CDR3 coding sequence is TGTGCCAGCAGCCCCACGTCGTCCCAGACCCAGTACTTC. Encoded protein: CASSPTSSQTQYF.

This rearrangement joins TRBV29-1 to TRBJ1-4; 8 bases align to TRBD1. CDR1 and CDR2 from the germline V gene are SQVTM and ANQGSEA. The CDR3 totals 13 residues. With V trimmed by 5 bases and J by 7 bases, 6 bases remained unmatched. DNA of the CDR3: TGCAGCGTTTCAACAGGGGGTAGTGAAAAACTGTTTTTT. This gives the protein CSVSTGGSEKLFF. The variable domain in full, with the rest retrieved from reference TRBV29-1 and TRBJ1-4, is SAVISQKPSRDICQRGTSLTIQCQVDSQVTMMFWYRQQPGQSLTLIATANQGSEATYESGFVIDKFPISRPNLTFSTLTVSNMSPEDSSIYLCSVSTGGSEKLFFGSGTQLSVL.

On this clone itself: At one boundary the junction diverges from the germline segment, which might be a read error. The V call is TRBV5-3, the J call TRBJ2-7; 8 bases agree with TRBD2. TRBV5-3 belongs to the ORF category, with a function that is uncertain. CDR3 length: 15 residues. The CDR3 loop is CASSFPLAEFYEQYF. The CDR3 bases are TGTGCCAGCAGCTTTCCACTAGCGGAATTCTACGAGCAGTACTTC.

The chain couples TRBV5-1 to TRBJ2-3, with TRBD1 identical over 9 bases. The ends lost 3 bases at V and 1 base at J; junction bases unmatched: 3. CDR1 is SGHRS, CDR2 YFSETQ, per germline. The CDR3 has 15 amino acids. CDR3 DNA sequence: TGCGCCAGCAGCTCACAGGGGGCGGGCACAGATACGCAGTATTTT. This gives the protein CASSSQGAGTDTQYF.

This clone was picked up a small number of times. V and J are TRBV19 and TRBJ2-1; 13 bases are shared with TRBD2. Germline loops: CDR1 LNHDA, CDR2 SQIVND (reference sequence). The CDR3 length is 15 residues. V was pared by 6 bases and J by 5 bases, with 4 bases of the junction left unmatched. The CDR3 loop is CASSWTSGSHNEQFF. The DNA of the CDR3 is TGTGCCAGTAGCTGGACTAGCGGGAGTCACAATGAGCAGTTCTTC.

J is TRBJ2-5 and V is TRBV2; D is unclear. Trimming stripped 5 bases from V and 1 base from J, with 14 bases between. Germline V CDR1 and CDR2: SNHLY, FYNNEI. This CDR3 region has 15 residues. The CDR3 loop reads CASSRALEGQETQYF. In nucleotides, the CDR3 is TGTGCCAGCAGTCGGGCCCTGGAAGGCCAAGAGACCCAGTACTTC.

This chain links TRBV28 with TRBJ1-2; D uncertain. In germline, CDR1 is MDHEN, CDR2 SYDVKM. Trimming took off 2 bases at V and 0 bases at J, with 7 bases between the two ends. CDR3 length: 14 amino acids. The CDR3: CASSLGRSNYGYTF. Here the CDR3 DNA reads TGTGCCAGCAGTTTAGGTCGGTCTAACTATGGCTACACCTTC.

The table lists this clone with a count of one. The chain recombines TRBV28 with TRBJ2-7; 10 bases match TRBD2. The CDR3 consists of 14 residues. In germline, CDR1 is MDHEN, CDR2 SYDVKM. The ends lost 4 bases at V and 2 bases at J; junction bases unmatched: 2. CDR3 nucleotides: TGTGCCAGCAGTTCTAGCGGGAGTCCCTACGAGCAGTACTTC. This gives the protein CASSSSGSPYEQYF.

The gene calls are TRBV23-1 and TRBJ1-2; a weak D match, TRBD1 (5 bases). TRBV23-1 falls under the ORF class, with uncertain function. With 8 bases removed from V and 0 bases from J, the gap between germline ends came to 13 bases. The CDR3 length is 14 residues. The CDR3 reads CASEGSIANYGYTF. The CDR3 DNA sequence: TGCGCCAGCGAGGGGTCGATAGCTAACTATGGCTACACCTTC.

V gene TRBV6-6 combines with J gene TRBJ2-7, with D perhaps TRBD1 (5 bases). Germline CDR1 MNHNY, CDR2 SVGAGI (reference sequence). The ends were cut back, 10 bases at V and 0 bases at J, with 19 bases in the middle. This CDR3 has 15 residues. CDR3 loop: CAISADRDSSYEQYF. CDR3 in DNA: TGTGCCATCAGCGCAGACAGAGATAGCTCCTACGAGCAGTACTTC.

This chain uses TRBV27 with TRBJ2-5, with D perhaps matching TRBD1 (6 bases). This CDR3 spans 12 amino acids. The germline gives CDR1 MNHEY, CDR2 SMNVEV (reference sequence). V gave up 9 bases and J gave up 3 bases, with 11 bases separating them. The chain's CDR3 is CASPRDKETQYF. Written as DNA, the CDR3 is TGTGCCAGTCCTCGGGACAAAGAGACCCAGTACTTC.

This clone was counted once. The V gene is TRBV7-9, the J gene TRBJ2-5, with D unclear. CDR1 and CDR2 (germline): SEHNR, FQNEAQ (reference sequence). The ends were cut back, 2 bases at V and 10 bases at J, with 11 bases in the middle. The CDR3 extends over 12 amino acids. The CDR3 is CASSLSDSHQYF. DNA of the CDR3: TGTGCCAGCAGCTTAAGTGACTCCCACCAGTACTTC.

V and J are TRBV6-5 and TRBJ2-5; D uncertain. V lost 1 base and J lost 5, with 2 bases in between. In germline, CDR1 is MNHEY, CDR2 SVGAGI. This CDR3 has 11 amino acids. The CDR3 sequence: CASSYLETQYF. In DNA, the CDR3 is TGTGCCAGCAGTTACTTGGAGACCCAGTACTTC.

This chain links TRBV5-6 with TRBJ1-1, with D maybe TRBD1 (5 bases). The V end was cut by 0 bases, the J end by 6 bases, with 12 bases between. The CDR3 runs 14 residues. The germline V gene encodes CDR1 SGHDT and CDR2 YYEEEE. The CDR3 here is CASSLAGTAAEAFF. The CDR3 region has the DNA TGTGCCAGCAGCTTGGCCGGGACGGCGGCTGAAGCTTTCTTT. Variable domain in full (rest from reference TRBV5-6 and TRBJ1-1): DAGVTQSPTHLIKTRGQQVTLRCSPKSGHDTVSWYQQALGQGPQFIFQYYEEEERQRGNFPDRFSGHQFPNYSSELNVNALLLGDSALYLCASSLAGTAAEAFFGQGTRLTVV.

V gene TRBV18 combines with J gene TRBJ2-2; tentatively, D is TRBD1 (6 bases). Germline CDR1 is KGHSH and CDR2 is LQKENI. The CDR3 loop spans 21 amino acids. Deletions cut 3 bases from V and 4 bases from J, with 30 bases between. CDR3 bases: TGTGCCAGCTCACCTGGAACGGGACAAAGTAGGACTTCCTACCTCACCGGGGAGCTGTTTTTT. Translating gives CASSPGTGQSRTSYLTGELFF.

V is TRBV27 and J is TRBJ2-1; 10 bases line up with TRBD1. Germline trimming cut 6 bases from V and 3 bases from J; bases unmatched to any gene: 5. Germline-derived CDR1 and CDR2 are MNHEY and SMNVEV (reference sequence). This CDR3 is built from 15 residues. The CDR3 here is CASSVGTGVYNEQFF. DNA for the CDR3: TGTGCCAGCAGCGTCGGGACAGGGGTCTACAATGAGCAGTTCTTC.

This CDR3 reads CASSWTDTDNEQFF. In DNA form, the CDR3 reads TGTGCCAGCAGCTGGACAGACACAGACAATGAGCAGTTCTTC. The chain couples TRBV27 to TRBJ2-1; a weak D match, TRBD1 (6 bases). CDR1 is MNHEY, CDR2 SMNVEV, per germline (reference sequence). CDR3 size: 14 residues. The ends were cut back, 6 bases at V and 5 bases at J, with 14 bases in the middle.

This clone was seen only a few times. The chain recombines TRBV6-6 with TRBJ2-3; D unresolved. Germline values: CDR1 MNHNY, CDR2 SVGAGI (reference sequence). The CDR3 has 12 residues. V shed 2 bases and J shed 4 bases, with 4 bases lying between them. CDR3: CASSYGPDTQYF. Here the CDR3 DNA reads TGTGCCAGCAGTTACGGACCAGATACGCAGTATTTT.